What follows are 8 T cell receptor beta chains derived from one specimen sequenced in a study of T cells in Graves' hyperthyroidism and ophthalmopathy (dated by TCRdb to between 2019 and 2020). Libraries were prepared through multiplex PCR. TCRdb records Illumina HiSeq 2000 as the sequencer. Amplification of TCR beta CDR3 regions was carried out from RNA transcripts. The TCR CDR3 was subjected to a first round of RT-PCR using the HTBI primer set and the Qiagen OneStep RT-PCR kit. TCRdb's own reprocessing of the public reads used fastp at Q25 and MiXCR and kept productive beta chains. Rows merge per CDR3 protein into single entries with the most common DNA and genes. This sample has roughly 700,000 distinct CDR3 sequences in its table, and around 15% of those were observed once. Together, the top ten hold roughly a tenth of the sample. The sequenced sample was blood. These receptors were collected from a woman between 18 and 29 years old with Graves' hyperthyroidism.

The gene calls are TRBV7-2 and TRBJ2-3; 9 nucleotides match TRBD1. Trimming at V came to 1 base and at J to 4 bases, leaving 9 bases not matched to a gene. The CDR3 totals 17 residues. The germline gives CDR1 SGHTA, CDR2 FQGNSA. The DNA of the CDR3 is TGTGCCAGCAGCTTAGTCTCTTTGGACAGGGGTTCAGATACGCAGTATTTT. It yields the protein CASSLVSLDRGSDTQYF.

This clonotype showed up many times. The V and J genes are TRBV11-1 and TRBJ2-2, with a weak D call TRBD1 (6 bases). Trimming cost V 6 bases and J 1 base, with 15 bases left between them. This CDR3 has 16 residues. From germline, CDR1 is SGHAT and CDR2 FQDESV (reference sequence). The CDR3 sequence is CASRRPGTMNTGELFF. The CDR3 DNA sequence: TGTGCCAGCAGACGTCCCGGGACAATGAACACCGGGGAGCTGTTTTTT.

This clonotype has a count of ten or more. This rearrangement joins TRBV2 to TRBJ2-1; the match to TRBD2 covers 16 bases. V trimming: 9 bases; J trimming: 3 bases; junction bases outside the gene matches: 8. The germline gives CDR1 SNHLY, CDR2 FYNNEI. CDR3 length equals 17 residues. The CDR3 coding sequence is TGTGCCAGGACCGGGACTAGCGGGAGGGCCGTCTACAATGAGCAGTTCTTC. It translates to CARTGTSGRAVYNEQFF.

This clonotype was picked up a small number of times. The CDR3 reads CASSSEGLAAEQFF. The DNA for the CDR3 is TGTGCCAGCAGCTCCGAAGGACTAGCGGCTGAGCAGTTCTTC. The chain is built from TRBV7-3 and TRBJ2-1; TRBD2 agrees at 10 bases. Per the germline V gene, CDR1 is SGHTA and CDR2 is FQGTGA. After removal of 4 bases from V and 9 bases from J, the junction contained 6 bases not matched to a gene. The CDR3 totals 14 residues.

In its sample, this clonotype was seen many times. The chain joins TRBV7-3 to TRBJ2-1; the D call may be TRBD1 or TRBD2 (6 bases each). V lost 5 bases, J lost 4 bases, and 21 bases lay in between. Germline CDR1 reads SGHTA; CDR2 reads FQGTGA. CDR3 size: 17 residues. The CDR3 coding sequence is TGTGCCAGCAGCCCTAGAGTCCCGGGGGCTAAATACAATGAGCAGTTCTTC. Its translation: CASSPRVPGAKYNEQFF.

The sample holds many counts of this clonotype. This chain connects TRBV6-1 to TRBJ2-7; 7 nucleotides agree with TRBD1. Germline V gene sequence: CDR1 MNHNS, CDR2 SASEGT. This CDR3 region has 14 residues. V trimming: 6 bases; J trimming: 3 bases; junction bases outside the gene matches: 8. In nucleotides, the CDR3 is TGTGCCAGCAGAACCTCGGGACAGAACTACGAGCAGTACTTC. It translates to CASRTSGQNYEQYF.

This clonotype was observed a handful of times. The chain employs TRBV20-1 and TRBJ1-1; D gene unclear. From germline, CDR1 is DFQATT and CDR2 SNEGSKA (reference sequence). V was cut by 6 bases and J by 11 bases, with 16 bases left in between. The CDR3 is made up of 11 amino acids. This CDR3 reads CSAGSSTGAFF. CDR3 nucleotide sequence: TGCAGTGCGGGATCCTCGACGGGGGCTTTCTTT.

This clonotype occurred a few times. V usage is TRBV3-1 and J usage is TRBJ2-1; no definite D call. This CDR3 is built from 14 residues. V was trimmed by 6 bases and J by 5 bases, leaving 14 bases between them. Germline values: CDR1 LGHDT, CDR2 YNNKEL (reference sequence). In nucleotides, the CDR3 is TGTGCCAGCAGTCACCCAGGCCTTCACAATGAGCAGTTCTTC. This translates into CASSHPGLHNEQFF.